Each of the 27 T cell receptor beta chains below was sequenced from the same sample in a study of human T cells and chemical hapten exposure. As for time point: pre-sensitization, week 0. Indicated treatment: therapeutic diphenylcyclopropenone sensitization with weekly scalp DPC. Using its own MiXCR run on the RACE reads, TCRdb lists one record per CDR3 protein. This table has 200,000 to 300,000 distinct CDR3 sequences, about 8.1% appearing once. This material consisted of whole blood, taken in connection with sensitization to the hapten diphenylcyclopropenone (DPC). The receptors originated from a woman between 35 and 50 years old with alopecia areata. Some clones in this sample may be carry-over from other donors' samples.

This clonotype was recorded a few times. The V and J genes are TRBV6-6 and TRBJ2-5; 7 bases map to TRBD2. After removal of 6 bases from V and 2 bases from J, the junction contained 6 bases not matched to a gene. This CDR3 comprises 14 residues. CDR1 MNHNY and CDR2 SVGAGI come from the germline V gene (reference sequence). The CDR3 bases are TGTGCCAGCAGCCAAACTAGCGCGCAAGAGACCCAGTACTTC. Amino acids: CASSQTSAQETQYF.

This clonotype has at least ten counts. The chain employs TRBV7-9 and TRBJ1-6; D is perhaps TRBD1 (5 bases). Germline lookup yields CDR1 SEHNR and CDR2 FQNEAQ (reference sequence). The CDR3 has 14 amino acids. V lost 5 bases, J lost 6 bases, and 11 bases lay in between. The CDR3 here is CASSDSRSNSPLHF. For the CDR3, the DNA is TGTGCCAGCAGCGACAGTCGGTCTAATTCACCCCTCCACTTT.

This clonotype was observed a handful of times. The V and J genes are TRBV10-3 and TRBJ1-1; no definite D call. CDR1 and CDR2 from the germline V gene are ENHRY and SYGVKD. Deletions cut 0 bases from V and 2 bases from J, with 7 bases between. The CDR3 has 14 residues. CDR3 region: CAISESSFNTEAFF. The CDR3 nucleotides are TGTGCCATCAGTGAGTCTAGTTTTAACACTGAAGCTTTCTTT.

This clonotype was seen only a few times. The V gene is TRBV27, the J gene TRBJ1-1; D perhaps matches TRBD1 (5 bases). The ends were cut back, 5 bases at V and 7 bases at J, with 17 bases in the middle. The CDR3 is 14 amino acids. Germline lookup yields CDR1 MNHEY and CDR2 SMNVEV (reference sequence). This chain's CDR3 is CASSQSGQGGEAFF. The CDR3 DNA reads as TGTGCCAGCAGTCAGTCGGGGCAAGGAGGTGAAGCTTTCTTT.

The V gene is TRBV6-5, the J gene TRBJ2-4, with D unclear. Germline V gene data show CDR1 as MNHEY and CDR2 as SVGAGI. Trimming cost V 6 bases and J 8 bases, with 8 bases left between them. The CDR3 has 11 amino acids. Here the CDR3 reads CASSSLDIQYF. CDR3 coding DNA: TGTGCCAGCAGCAGCCTGGACATTCAGTACTTC.

This clonotype was seen only a few times. The chain combines TRBV29-1 with TRBJ2-7; D uncertain. CDR1 is SQVTM and CDR2 is ANQGSEA in the germline V gene. Trimming removed 4 bases from V and 2 bases from J, with 12 bases in between. The CDR3 is 13 residues long. This CDR3 is CSVGPAVPYEQYF. The CDR3 nucleotides read TGCAGCGTTGGCCCGGCCGTGCCCTACGAGCAGTACTTC.

This clonotype was detected many times. The chain has TRBV10-3 and TRBJ2-3; D is unclear. The CDR3 sequence is 14 residues long. V was trimmed by 3 bases and J by 2 bases, leaving 9 bases between them. In germline, CDR1 is ENHRY, CDR2 SYGVKD. DNA of the CDR3: TGTGCCATCAGTGATCCTGCCTTCACAGATACGCAGTATTTT. Its translation: CAISDPAFTDTQYF.

There are a few counts of this clonotype. This chain uses TRBV9 with TRBJ2-2, with D maybe TRBD1 (5 bases). Germline V gene data show CDR1 as SGDLS and CDR2 as YYNGEE. V lost 4 bases, J lost 4 bases, and 20 bases lay in between. The CDR3 has 17 amino acids. The CDR3 here is CASSSQARGVTTGELFF. The CDR3 DNA sequence: TGTGCCAGCAGCTCCCAGGCTAGGGGTGTGACCACCGGGGAGCTGTTTTTT.

This clonotype was counted between two and nine times. The chain carries TRBV6-5 and TRBJ1-1; no reliable D call. Germline CDR1 and CDR2: MNHEY and SVGAGI. V was pared by 3 bases and J by 5 bases, with 19 bases between. This CDR3 comprises 16 residues. The CDR3: CASSYDRPGLGTEAFF. The CDR3 bases are TGTGCCAGCAGTTATGACCGTCCTGGCCTAGGGACTGAAGCTTTCTTT.

This clonotype appeared a few times. The chain is built from TRBV4-2 and TRBJ1-4, with D maybe TRBD1 (5 bases). CDR1 and CDR2 from the germline V gene are LGHNA and YNFKEQ. V lost 7 bases to trimming and J lost 7 bases, with 16 bases between them. The CDR3 covers 14 residues. The CDR3 loop reads CASNMGRLGEKLFF. The CDR3 DNA reads TGTGCCAGCAATATGGGACGCCTTGGTGAAAAACTGTTTTTT.

This clonotype was picked up many times. The rearrangement links TRBV9 to TRBJ1-4; D is ambiguous. This CDR3 is built from 13 residues. Trimming pared 0 bases from V and 4 bases from J, leaving 4 bases between. The germline CDR1 and CDR2 sequences are SGDLS and YYNGEE. As DNA, the CDR3 is TGTGCCAGCAGCGTAGGACATAATGAAAAACTGTTTTTT. Translation gives CASSVGHNEKLFF.

This clonotype has more than one count but fewer than ten. The chain carries TRBV29-1 and TRBJ2-4, with D unclear. The CDR3 is 12 residues long. Germline V gene sequence: CDR1 SQVTM, CDR2 ANQGSEA. The V end was cut by 0 bases, the J end by 8 bases, with 8 bases between. CDR3 protein: CSVEDHLDIQYF. The CDR3 nucleotides are TGCAGCGTTGAAGATCATCTGGACATTCAGTACTTC.

This clonotype occurred a few times. The chain carries TRBV6-5 and TRBJ2-7; unclear D gene. The CDR3 has 14 amino acids. The V end lost 0 bases, the J end lost 1 base, and 7 bases lay between the germline ends. Per the germline V gene, CDR1 is MNHEY and CDR2 is SVGAGI. As DNA, the CDR3 is TGTGCCAGCAGTTACTCGAGTCAGTCCTACGAGCAGTACTTC. Residues: CASSYSSQSYEQYF.

The rearrangement uses TRBV7-2 and TRBJ2-5; either TRBD1 or TRBD2 may fit D (5 bases each). CDR3 length equals 16 residues. Germline V gene sequence: CDR1 SGHTA, CDR2 FQGNSA. Trimming stripped 0 bases from V and 0 bases from J, with 11 bases between. The CDR3 spells CASSLAGTAYQETQYF. The CDR3 bases are TGTGCCAGCAGCTTAGCCGGGACGGCCTACCAAGAGACCCAGTACTTC.

Only a few counts were recorded for this clonotype. The rearrangement links TRBV10-3 to TRBJ2-5; 8 nucleotides agree with TRBD2. The CDR3 spans 14 residues. The trim removed 7 bases at V and 2 bases at J, leaving 6 bases unmatched. Germline CDR1 ENHRY, CDR2 SYGVKD. The CDR3 protein is CAIKSGSGQETQYF. The CDR3 nucleotides are TGTGCCATCAAAAGCGGGAGTGGGCAAGAGACCCAGTACTTC.

The chain links TRBV4-2 to TRBJ1-4, with D perhaps TRBD1 (5 bases). The CDR3 extends over 17 amino acids. Germline loops: CDR1 LGHNA, CDR2 YNFKEQ. Deletions cut 4 bases from V and 3 bases from J, with 18 bases between. CDR3 nucleotides: TGTGCCAGCAGCCTCCGGGGGGGGGTTAATGCTAATGAAAAACTGTTTTTT. Protein: CASSLRGGVNANEKLFF.

The chain recombines TRBV20-1 with TRBJ2-1; TRBD1 or TRBD2 may be the D gene (5 bases each). Germline V CDR1 and CDR2: DFQATT, SNEGSKA (reference sequence). Trimming removed 6 bases from V and 15 bases from J, with 18 bases in between. The CDR3 is 11 amino acids. The CDR3 region is CSASPGPSPFF. The CDR3 DNA follows: TGCAGTGCCAGTCCGGGACCCAGCCCGTTCTTC.

This clonotype was seen more than once but under ten times. The chain employs TRBV6-5 and TRBJ2-1, with 13 bases matching TRBD2. J gave up 4 bases and V 6 bases, and 6 bases lay outside the gene matches. The V gene's germline CDR1 is MNHEY and CDR2 SVGAGI. The CDR3 runs 16 residues. CDR3 loop: CASRAGTSGKYNEQFF. Here the CDR3 DNA reads TGTGCCAGCAGGGCCGGGACTAGCGGGAAATACAATGAGCAGTTCTTC.

V is TRBV2 and J is TRBJ2-5; TRBD1 might be the D (5 bases). CDR3 length: 12 amino acids. From germline, CDR1 is SNHLY and CDR2 FYNNEI. Trimming took off 9 bases at V and 0 bases at J, with 8 bases between the two ends. This chain's CDR3 is CASKTDQETQYF. The CDR3 region has the DNA TGTGCCAGTAAGACAGACCAAGAGACCCAGTACTTC. Based on the CDR3 plus reference TRBV2 and TRBJ2-5, the full variable domain is EPEVTQTPSHQVTQMGQEVILRCVPISNHLYFYWYRQILGQKVEFLVSFYNNEISEKSEIFDDQFSVERPDGSNFTLKIRSTKLEDSAMYFCASKTDQETQYFGPGTRLLVL.

The rearrangement joins TRBV7-2 to TRBJ2-1, with 8 bases aligning to TRBD2. CDR3 length equals 15 residues. V gave up 3 bases and J gave up 3 bases; unmatched junction bases: 4. Germline lookup yields CDR1 SGHTA and CDR2 FQGNSA. The CDR3 protein is CASSFTGGDYNEQFF. The CDR3 coding sequence is TGTGCCAGCAGCTTTACCGGGGGGGACTACAATGAGCAGTTCTTC. The whole variable domain, filled in from reference TRBV7-2 and TRBJ2-1, reads GAGVSQSPSNKVTEKGKDVELRCDPISGHTALYWYRQSLGQGLEFLIYFQGNSAPDKSGLPSDRFSAERTGGSVSTLTIQRTQQEDSAVYLCASSFTGGDYNEQFFGPGTRLTVL.

This clonotype has just a few counts. The J gene is TRBJ2-7, the V gene TRBV7-2, with a weak D call TRBD1 (5 bases). The CDR3 covers 14 residues. The V gene lost 5 bases and the J gene lost 0 bases, with 11 bases spanning the gap. Looked up from germline, CDR1 is SGHTA and CDR2 is FQGNSA. As DNA, the CDR3 is TGTGCCAGCAGCCCGCTGACAGCCTCCTACGAGCAGTACTTC. Amino acids: CASSPLTASYEQYF.

This clonotype was seen at least ten times. The J gene is TRBJ2-5, the V gene TRBV28; D not resolved. Trimming pared 6 bases from V and 2 bases from J, leaving 19 bases between. CDR3 length: 16 amino acids. Per the germline V gene, CDR1 is MDHEN and CDR2 is SYDVKM. The CDR3: CASRSSGWAGQETQYF. The DNA for the CDR3 is TGTGCCAGCAGATCCTCAGGTTGGGCAGGACAAGAGACCCAGTACTTC.

This clonotype appeared many times. The chain combines TRBV28 with TRBJ2-6; 8 positions match TRBD1. V was clipped by 6 bases and J by 4 bases; unmatched bases: 5. This CDR3 comprises 15 residues. Germline CDR1 and CDR2: MDHEN and SYDVKM. In DNA, the CDR3 is TGTGCCAGCAGGTCAGGGGGCGCCGGGGCCAACGTCCTGACTTTC. Translating gives CASRSGGAGANVLTF.

This clonotype turned up a few times. CDR3 protein: CASSPGRGGGEKLFF. The CDR3 DNA reads as TGTGCCAGCAGCCCTGGAAGGGGCGGCGGGGAAAAACTGTTTTTT. V usage is TRBV7-9 and J usage is TRBJ1-4; TRBD1 might be the D (5 bases). Germline lookup yields CDR1 SEHNR and CDR2 FQNEAQ (reference sequence). The V and J ends lost 5 bases and 8 bases respectively, with 18 bases between them. The CDR3 contains 15 residues.

V gene TRBV6-2 or TRBV6-3 combines with J gene TRBJ2-6; D remains ambiguous. CDR3 length: 15 residues. Germline CDR1 MNHEY, CDR2 SVGEGT. V shed 2 bases and J shed 0 bases, with 5 bases lying between them. The CDR3 reads CASSYRPSGANVLTF. The CDR3 region has the DNA TGTGCCAGCAGTTACCGGCCCTCTGGGGCCAACGTCCTGACTTTC.

The chain couples TRBV10-3 to TRBJ2-7, with TRBD1 matching 9 bases. V dropped 2 bases and J dropped 5; count of bases not matched to a gene: 7. Germline values: CDR1 ENHRY, CDR2 SYGVKD. The CDR3 spans 15 residues. As DNA, the CDR3 is TGTGCCATCAGTGAGGACGGACAGGGGCCCGACGAGCAGTACTTC. Translated, it gives CAISEDGQGPDEQYF.

The V gene is TRBV20-1, the J gene TRBJ2-3; D possibly corresponds to TRBD2 (5 bases). The CDR3 spans 14 residues. Germline V lookup: CDR1 DFQATT, CDR2 SNEGSKA (reference sequence). Trimming stripped 3 bases from V and 9 bases from J, with 19 bases between. DNA for the CDR3: TGCAGTGCTAGTAAGATTGCGGGCGGGTCGACGCAGTATTTT. Amino acids: CSASKIAGGSTQYF.